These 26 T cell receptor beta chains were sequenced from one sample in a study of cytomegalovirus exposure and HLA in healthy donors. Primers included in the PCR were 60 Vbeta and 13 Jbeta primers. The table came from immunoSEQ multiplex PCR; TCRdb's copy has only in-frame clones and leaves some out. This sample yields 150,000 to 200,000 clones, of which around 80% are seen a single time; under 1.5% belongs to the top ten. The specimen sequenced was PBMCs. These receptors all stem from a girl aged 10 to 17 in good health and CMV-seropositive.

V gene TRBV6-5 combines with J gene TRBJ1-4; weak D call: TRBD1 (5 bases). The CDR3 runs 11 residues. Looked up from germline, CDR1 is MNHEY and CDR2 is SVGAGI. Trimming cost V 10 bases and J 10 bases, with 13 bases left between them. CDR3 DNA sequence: TGTGCCAAACGCGGGGCCGGAAAACTGTTTTTT. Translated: CAKRGAGKLFF.

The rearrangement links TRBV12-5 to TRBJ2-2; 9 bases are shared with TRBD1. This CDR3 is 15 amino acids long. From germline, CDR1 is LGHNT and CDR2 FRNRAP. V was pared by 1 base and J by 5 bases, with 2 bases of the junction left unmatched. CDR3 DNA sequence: TGTGCTAGTGGTTTGGGGACAGGGGATACCGGGGAGCTGTTTTTT. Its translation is CASGLGTGDTGELFF.

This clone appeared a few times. The CDR3 reads CASSLFGSGRGNEQFF. In nucleotides, the CDR3 is TGCGCCAGCAGCCTCTTCGGAAGCGGGAGGGGGAATGAGCAGTTCTTC. J is TRBJ2-1 and V is TRBV4-3; TRBD2 matches 10 bases. Germline V lookup: CDR1 LGHNA, CDR2 YSLEER. The CDR3 runs to 16 residues. V lost 4 bases and J lost 7; bases outside the gene matches: 10.

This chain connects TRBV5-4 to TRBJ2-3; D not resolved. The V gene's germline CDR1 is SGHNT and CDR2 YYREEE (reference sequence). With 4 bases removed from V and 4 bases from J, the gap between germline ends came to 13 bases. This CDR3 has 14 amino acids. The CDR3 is CASSVTEIADTQYF. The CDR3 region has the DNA TGTGCCAGCAGCGTAACCGAGATAGCAGATACGCAGTATTTT.

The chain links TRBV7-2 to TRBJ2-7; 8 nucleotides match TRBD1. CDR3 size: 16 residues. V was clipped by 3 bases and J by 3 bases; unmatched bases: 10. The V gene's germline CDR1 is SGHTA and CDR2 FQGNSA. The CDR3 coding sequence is TGTGCCAGCAGCTTGAGGTTTGGGACAGGTGACTACGAGCAGTACTTC. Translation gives CASSLRFGTGDYEQYF.

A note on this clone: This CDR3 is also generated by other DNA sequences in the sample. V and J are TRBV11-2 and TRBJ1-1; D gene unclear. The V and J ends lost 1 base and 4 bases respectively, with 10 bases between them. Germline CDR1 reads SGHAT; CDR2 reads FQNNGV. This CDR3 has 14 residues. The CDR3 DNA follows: TGTGCCAGCAGCTTAGGCAGTGGTTCCACTGAAGCTTTCTTT. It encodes CASSLGSGSTEAFF. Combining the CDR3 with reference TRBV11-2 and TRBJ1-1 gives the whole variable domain EAGVAQSPRYKIIEKRQSVAFWCNPISGHATLYWYQQILGQGPKLLIQFQNNGVVDDSQLPKDRFSAERLKGVDSTLKIQPAKLEDSAVYLCASSLGSGSTEAFFGQGTRLTVV.

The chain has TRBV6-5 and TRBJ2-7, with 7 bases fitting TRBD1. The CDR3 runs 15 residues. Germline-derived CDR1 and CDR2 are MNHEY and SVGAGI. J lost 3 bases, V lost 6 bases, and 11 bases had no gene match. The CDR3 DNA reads TGTGCCAGCAGACCTAACAGGGGTTCCCTCTACGAGCAGTACTTC. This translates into CASRPNRGSLYEQYF.

The CDR3 region has the DNA TGTGCCAGCAGCTTGGGCAAGGGGGAAGCTTTCTTT. This sequence encodes CASSLGKGEAFF. This sequence joins TRBV5-4 and TRBJ1-1; possible D gene TRBD1, 5 bases. The CDR3 has 12 amino acids. Trimming removed 0 bases from V and 8 bases from J, with 8 bases in between. The V gene's germline CDR1 is SGHNT and CDR2 YYREEE (reference sequence).

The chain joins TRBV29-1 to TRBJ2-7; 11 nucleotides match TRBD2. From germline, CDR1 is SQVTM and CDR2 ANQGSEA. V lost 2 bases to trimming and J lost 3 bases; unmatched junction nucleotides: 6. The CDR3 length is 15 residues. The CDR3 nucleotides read TGCAGCGTTGAAACTAGCGGGAGAAACAGCTACGAGCAGTACTTC. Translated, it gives CSVETSGRNSYEQYF.

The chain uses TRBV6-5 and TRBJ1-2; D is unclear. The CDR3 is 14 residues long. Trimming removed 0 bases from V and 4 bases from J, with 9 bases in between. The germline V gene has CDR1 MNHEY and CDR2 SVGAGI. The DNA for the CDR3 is TGTGCCAGCAGTTACTCTTCGGGAATCTATGGCTACACCTTC. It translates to CASSYSSGIYGYTF.

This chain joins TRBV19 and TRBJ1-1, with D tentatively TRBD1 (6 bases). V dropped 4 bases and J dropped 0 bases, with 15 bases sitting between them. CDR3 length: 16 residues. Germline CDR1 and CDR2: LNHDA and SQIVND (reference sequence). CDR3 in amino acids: CASSTRGRGLNTEAFF. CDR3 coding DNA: TGTGCCAGTAGTACCAGGGGTAGGGGCCTGAACACTGAAGCTTTCTTT. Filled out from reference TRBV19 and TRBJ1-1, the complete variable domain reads DGGITQSPKYLFRKEGQNVTLSCEQNLNHDAMYWYRQDPGQGLRLIYYSQIVNDFQKGDIAEGYSVSREKKESFPLTVTSAQKNPTAFYLCASSTRGRGLNTEAFFGQGTRLTVV.

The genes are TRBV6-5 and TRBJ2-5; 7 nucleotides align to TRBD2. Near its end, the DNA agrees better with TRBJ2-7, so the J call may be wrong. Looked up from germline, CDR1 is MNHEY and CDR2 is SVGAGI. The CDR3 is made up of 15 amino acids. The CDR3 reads CASSIRDYHSYEQYF. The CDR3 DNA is TGTGCCAGCAGTATCCGGGACTACCACTCCTACGAGCAGTACTTC.

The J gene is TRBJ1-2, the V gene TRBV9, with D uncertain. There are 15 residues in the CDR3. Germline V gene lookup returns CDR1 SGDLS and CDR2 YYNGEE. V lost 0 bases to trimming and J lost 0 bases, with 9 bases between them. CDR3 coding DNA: TGTGCCAGCAGCGTAGAGGGAGGTACTAACTATGGCTACACCTTC. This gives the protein CASSVEGGTNYGYTF.

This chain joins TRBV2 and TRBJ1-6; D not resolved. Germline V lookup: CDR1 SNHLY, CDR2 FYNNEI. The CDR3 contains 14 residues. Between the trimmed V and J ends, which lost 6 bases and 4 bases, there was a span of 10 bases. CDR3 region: CASRRTDYNSPLHF. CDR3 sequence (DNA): TGTGCCAGCAGAAGAACAGATTATAATTCACCCCTCCACTTT. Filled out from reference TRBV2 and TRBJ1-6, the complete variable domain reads EPEVTQTPSHQVTQMGQEVILRCVPISNHLYFYWYRQILGQKVEFLVSFYNNEISEKSEIFDDQFSVERPDGSNFTLKIRSTKLEDSAMYFCASRRTDYNSPLHFGNGTRLTVT.

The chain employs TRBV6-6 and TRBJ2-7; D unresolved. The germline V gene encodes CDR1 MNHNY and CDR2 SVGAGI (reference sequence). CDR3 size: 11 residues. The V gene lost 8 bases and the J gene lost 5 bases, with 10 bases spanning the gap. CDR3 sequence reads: CASRQAHEQYF. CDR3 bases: TGTGCCAGCCGGCAGGCCCACGAGCAGTACTTC.

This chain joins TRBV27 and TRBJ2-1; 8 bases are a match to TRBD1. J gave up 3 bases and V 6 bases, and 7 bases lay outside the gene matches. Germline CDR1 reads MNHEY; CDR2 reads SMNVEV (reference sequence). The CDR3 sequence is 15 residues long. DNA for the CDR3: TGTGCCAGCAGACCGACCGGGACAGGCTACAATGAGCAGTTCTTC. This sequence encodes CASRPTGTGYNEQFF.

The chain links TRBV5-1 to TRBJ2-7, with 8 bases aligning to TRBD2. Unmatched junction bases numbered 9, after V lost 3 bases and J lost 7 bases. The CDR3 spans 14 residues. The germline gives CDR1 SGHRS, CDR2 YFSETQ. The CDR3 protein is CASSWPAGEGEQYF. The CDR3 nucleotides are TGCGCCAGCAGCTGGCCAGCGGGAGAAGGAGAGCAGTACTTC.

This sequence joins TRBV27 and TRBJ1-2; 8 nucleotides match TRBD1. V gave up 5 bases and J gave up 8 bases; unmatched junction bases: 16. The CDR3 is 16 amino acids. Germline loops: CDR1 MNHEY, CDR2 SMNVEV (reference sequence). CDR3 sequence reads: CASSHSGGAKAGGYTF. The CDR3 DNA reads TGTGCCAGCAGTCATTCAGGGGGCGCCAAGGCGGGGGGCTACACCTTC.

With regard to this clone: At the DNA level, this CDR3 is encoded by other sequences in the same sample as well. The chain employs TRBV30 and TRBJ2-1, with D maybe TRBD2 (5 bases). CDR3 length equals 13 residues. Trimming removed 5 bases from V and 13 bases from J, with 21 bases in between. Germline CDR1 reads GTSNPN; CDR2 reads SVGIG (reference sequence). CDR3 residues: CAWEENLPGEQFF. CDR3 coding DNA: TGTGCCTGGGAGGAGAACCTACCCGGGGAACAGTTCTTC. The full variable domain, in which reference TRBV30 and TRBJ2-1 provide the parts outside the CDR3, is SQTIHQWPATLVQPVGSPLSLECTVEGTSNPNLYWYRQAAGRGLQLLFYSVGIGQISSEVPQNLSASRPQDRQFILSSKKLLLSDSGFYLCAWEENLPGEQFFGPGTRLTVL.

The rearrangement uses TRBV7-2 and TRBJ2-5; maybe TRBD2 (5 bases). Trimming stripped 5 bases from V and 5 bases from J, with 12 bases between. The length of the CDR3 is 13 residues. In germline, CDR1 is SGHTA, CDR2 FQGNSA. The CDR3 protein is CASSRPGGETQYF. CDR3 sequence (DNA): TGTGCCAGCAGCCGACCCGGCGGGGAGACCCAGTACTTC.

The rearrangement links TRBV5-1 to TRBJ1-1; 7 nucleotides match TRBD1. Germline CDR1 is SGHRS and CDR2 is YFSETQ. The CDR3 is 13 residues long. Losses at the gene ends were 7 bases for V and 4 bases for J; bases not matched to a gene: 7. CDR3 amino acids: CASGTDRGTEAFF. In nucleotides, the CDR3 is TGCGCCAGCGGGACAGATCGCGGCACTGAAGCTTTCTTT. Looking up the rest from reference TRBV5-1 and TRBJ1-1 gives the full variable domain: KAGVTQTPRYLIKTRGQQVTLSCSPISGHRSVSWYQQTPGQGLQFLFEYFSETQRNKGNFPGRFSGRQFSNSRSEMNVSTLELGDSALYLCASGTDRGTEAFFGQGTRLTVV.

In DNA, the CDR3 is TGCGCCAGCAGAGCCGGGACAGGGGTTTTCGAGCAGTACTTC. This sequence encodes CASRAGTGVFEQYF. The chain uses TRBV10-2 and TRBJ2-7; 10 nucleotides match TRBD1. CDR1 and CDR2 (germline): WSHSY, SAAADI. The CDR3 loop spans 14 amino acids. V shed 6 bases, J shed 6 bases, and the junction held 8 bases outside the gene matches.

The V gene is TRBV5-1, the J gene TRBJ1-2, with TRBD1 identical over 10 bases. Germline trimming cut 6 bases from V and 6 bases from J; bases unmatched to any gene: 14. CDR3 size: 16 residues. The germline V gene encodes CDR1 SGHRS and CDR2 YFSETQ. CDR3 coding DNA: TGCGCCAGCAACACACTGACAGGGGGCGGTGTCAATGGCTACACCTTC. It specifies CASNTLTGGGVNGYTF.

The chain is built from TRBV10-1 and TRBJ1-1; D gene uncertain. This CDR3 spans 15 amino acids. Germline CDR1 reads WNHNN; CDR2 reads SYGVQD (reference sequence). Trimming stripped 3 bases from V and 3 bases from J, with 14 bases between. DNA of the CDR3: TGCGCCAGCAGTGACACCCCGGACGGGGACACTGAAGCTTTCTTT. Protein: CASSDTPDGDTEAFF.

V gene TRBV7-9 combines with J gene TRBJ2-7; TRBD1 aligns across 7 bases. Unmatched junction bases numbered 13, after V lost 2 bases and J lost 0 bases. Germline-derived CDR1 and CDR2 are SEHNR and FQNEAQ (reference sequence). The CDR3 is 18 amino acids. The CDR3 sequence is CASSLLGLGQTSSYEQYF. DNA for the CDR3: TGTGCCAGCAGCTTATTGGGGCTGGGACAGACGAGCTCCTACGAGCAGTACTTC.

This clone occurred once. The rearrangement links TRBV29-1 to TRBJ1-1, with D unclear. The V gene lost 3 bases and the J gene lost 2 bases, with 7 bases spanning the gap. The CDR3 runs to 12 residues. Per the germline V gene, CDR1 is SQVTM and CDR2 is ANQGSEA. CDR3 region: CSVDSLNTEAFF. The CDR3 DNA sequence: TGCAGCGTTGACTCCTTAAACACTGAAGCTTTCTTT.